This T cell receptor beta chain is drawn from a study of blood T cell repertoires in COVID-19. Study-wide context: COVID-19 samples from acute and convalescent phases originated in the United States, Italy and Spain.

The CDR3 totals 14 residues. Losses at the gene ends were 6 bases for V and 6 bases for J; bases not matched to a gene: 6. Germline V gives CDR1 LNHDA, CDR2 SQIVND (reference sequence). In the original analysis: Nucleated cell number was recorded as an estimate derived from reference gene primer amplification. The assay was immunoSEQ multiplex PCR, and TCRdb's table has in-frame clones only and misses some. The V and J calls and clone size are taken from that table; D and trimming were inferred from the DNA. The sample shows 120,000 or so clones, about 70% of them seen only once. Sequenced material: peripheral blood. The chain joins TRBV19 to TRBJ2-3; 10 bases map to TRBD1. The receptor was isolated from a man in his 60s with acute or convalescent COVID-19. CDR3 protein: CASSRDRGRDTQYF. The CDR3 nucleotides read TGTGCCAGTAGCCGAGACAGGGGGCGGGATACGCAGTATTTT.